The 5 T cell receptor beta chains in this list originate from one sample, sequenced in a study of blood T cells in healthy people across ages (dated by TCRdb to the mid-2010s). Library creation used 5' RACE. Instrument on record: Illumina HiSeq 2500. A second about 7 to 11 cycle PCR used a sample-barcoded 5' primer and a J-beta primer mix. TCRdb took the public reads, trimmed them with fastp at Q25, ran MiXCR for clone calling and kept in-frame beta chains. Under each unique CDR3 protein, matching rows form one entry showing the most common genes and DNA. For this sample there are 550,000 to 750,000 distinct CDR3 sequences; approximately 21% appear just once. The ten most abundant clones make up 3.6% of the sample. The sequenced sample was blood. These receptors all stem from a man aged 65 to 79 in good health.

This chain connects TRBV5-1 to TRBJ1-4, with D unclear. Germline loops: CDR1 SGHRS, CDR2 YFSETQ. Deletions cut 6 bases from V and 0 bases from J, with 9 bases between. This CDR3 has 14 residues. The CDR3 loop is CASKEGATNEKLFF. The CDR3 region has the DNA TGCGCCAGCAAAGAGGGAGCAACTAATGAAAAACTGTTTTTT.

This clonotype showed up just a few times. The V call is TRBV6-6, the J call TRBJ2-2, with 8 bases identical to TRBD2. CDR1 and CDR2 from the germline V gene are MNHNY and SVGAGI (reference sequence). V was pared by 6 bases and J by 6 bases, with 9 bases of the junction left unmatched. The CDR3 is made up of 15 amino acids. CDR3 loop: CASSPSGSRAGELFF. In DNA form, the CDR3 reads TGTGCCAGCAGCCCGAGCGGGAGTCGGGCCGGGGAGCTGTTTTTT.

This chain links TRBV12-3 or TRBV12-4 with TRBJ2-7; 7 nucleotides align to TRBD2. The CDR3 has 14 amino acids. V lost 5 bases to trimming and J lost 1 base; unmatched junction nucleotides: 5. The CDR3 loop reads CASSGRGLSYEQYF. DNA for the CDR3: TGTGCCAGCAGTGGGAGGGGACTTTCCTACGAGCAGTACTTC.

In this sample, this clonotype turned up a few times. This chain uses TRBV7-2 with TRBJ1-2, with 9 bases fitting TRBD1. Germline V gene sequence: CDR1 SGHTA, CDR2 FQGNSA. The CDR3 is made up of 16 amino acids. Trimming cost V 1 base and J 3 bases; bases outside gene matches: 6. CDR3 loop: CASSLVYRGQDYGYTF. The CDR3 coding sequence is TGTGCCAGCAGCTTAGTCTACAGGGGGCAGGACTATGGCTACACCTTC. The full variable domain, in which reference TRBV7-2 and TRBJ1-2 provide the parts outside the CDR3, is GAGVSQSPSNKVTEKGKDVELRCDPISGHTALYWYRQSLGQGLEFLIYFQGNSAPDKSGLPSDRFSAERTGGSVSTLTIQRTQQEDSAVYLCASSLVYRGQDYGYTFGSGTRLTVV.

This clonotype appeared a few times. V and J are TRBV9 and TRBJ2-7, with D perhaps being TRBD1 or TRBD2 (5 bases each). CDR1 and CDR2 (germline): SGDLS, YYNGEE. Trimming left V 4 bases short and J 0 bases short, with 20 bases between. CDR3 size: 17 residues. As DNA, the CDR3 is TGTGCCAGCAGCTTACTAGTCCGGGACCAATCCTCCTACGAGCAGTACTTC. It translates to CASSLLVRDQSSYEQYF. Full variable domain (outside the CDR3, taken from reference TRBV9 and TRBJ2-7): DSGVTQTPKHLITATGQRVTLRCSPRSGDLSVYWYQQSLDQGLQFLIQYYNGEERAKGNILERFSAQQFPDLHSELNLSSLELGDSALYFCASSLLVRDQSSYEQYFGPGTRLTVT.